This entry is about one TCR beta chain. What it recognizes is unknown. The data were obtained in a study of CXCR3-negative and CXCR3-positive naive CD8 T cells. Study details: There were roughly 140 million TRB reads altogether, and each library had about 1.5 +/- 0.3 million of them. The study's findings and limits: CXCR3-positive naive cells had TRB CDR3s that were more hydrophobic than CXCR3-negative naive cells had.

cDNA libraries for TRB were generated by 5' RACE incorporating UMI labels. TCRdb reprocessed the 5' RACE reads and stores each CDR3 protein as one record, lacking DNA. The table for this sample gives some 130,000 distinct CDR3 sequences. This TCR was sampled from a human donor in good health. Some clones in this sample may be carry-over from other donors' samples. Sequencing was carried out using naive CXCR3+ CD8+ T cells from blood. Described subset: CD45RO-CCR7+CD27+CD95- naive CD8+ T cells expressing CXCR3 (TNR3+).

CDR3 in amino acids: CSARDLREAEEQFF. The V call is TRBV20-1, the J call TRBJ2-1. CDR1 and CDR2 (germline): DFQATT, SNEGSKA (reference sequence). CDR3 length: 14 amino acids.